The entry below describes one T cell receptor beta chain. Per the authors' pipeline: Reference gene primer amplification gave estimated nucleated cell counts. This table comes from immunoSEQ multiplex PCR, and its TCRdb copy is limited to in-frame clones, with some not included. The V and J calls and the clone size are those of that table, but D and trimming were determined from the DNA. The sample holds some 120,000 clones, roughly 81% seen once. These data originate in a study of blood T cell repertoires in COVID-19. V lost 5 bases and J lost 7; bases outside the gene matches: 12. The germline gives CDR1 LNHDA, CDR2 SQIVND (reference sequence). This CDR3 has 15 residues.

This sequence was found in a human donor in a cohort sampled during active COVID-19. The genes are TRBV19 and TRBJ1-2; 8 nucleotides align to TRBD1. Sequenced sample: peripheral blood. Here the CDR3 reads CASSSPGQEWRGYTF. The CDR3 region has the DNA TGTGCCAGTAGTTCGCCGGGACAGGAATGGCGTGGCTACACCTTC.